The 18 T cell receptor beta chains given below trace back to one sample, sequenced in a study of identical twins. TCRdb re-derived calls from the 5' RACE reads in MiXCR, one entry per CDR3 protein. In the table there are over 600,000 distinct CDR3 sequences, about 20% of which are singletons. These same records also appear under a second study, on T cells expressing NK-cell markers.

The sequenced sample consisted of PBMCs. The receptors derive from a woman under 30 in good health.

The rearrangement uses TRBV20-1 and TRBJ2-3; 10 bases match TRBD2. CDR3 length: 14 residues. The trim removed 4 bases at V and 0 bases at J, leaving 1 base unmatched. Germline V gene data show CDR1 as DFQATT and CDR2 as SNEGSKA (reference sequence). The CDR3 is CSAKTSGSTDTQYF. The CDR3 DNA reads as TGCAGTGCTAAGACTAGCGGGAGCACAGATACGCAGTATTTT.

There are many counts of this clonotype. The rearrangement links TRBV28 to TRBJ2-3; 8 bases are a match to TRBD2. The germline gives CDR1 MDHEN, CDR2 SYDVKM. V dropped 8 bases and J dropped 1; count of bases not matched to a gene: 8. The CDR3 contains 15 residues. CDR3 DNA: TGTGCCAGCTCACTTCCGGGACTAGGCACAGATACGCAGTATTTT. Encoded protein: CASSLPGLGTDTQYF.

This clonotype was recorded a few times. V and J are TRBV5-1 and TRBJ2-3; tentative D call: TRBD2 (5 bases). The length of the CDR3 is 16 residues. V gave up 3 bases and J gave up 5 bases, with 19 bases separating them. Germline lookup yields CDR1 SGHRS and CDR2 YFSETQ. The CDR3 DNA reads as TGCGCCAGCAGCTCCTTAGCGCGGCCCGGTGGAGATACGCAGTATTTT. It specifies CASSSLARPGGDTQYF.

The V call is TRBV6-1, the J call TRBJ2-3; D is possibly TRBD1 (6 bases). V was pared by 4 bases and J by 3 bases, with 17 bases between. The germline gives CDR1 MNHNS, CDR2 SASEGT. The CDR3 has 16 amino acids. Written as DNA, the CDR3 is TGTGCCAGCAGTGCGAAGACAGGAAGAGGAACAGATACGCAGTATTTT. It is translated as CASSAKTGRGTDTQYF.

This clonotype was picked up many times. This chain joins TRBV7-9 and TRBJ2-7; 9 positions agree with TRBD2. Unmatched junction bases numbered 2, after V lost 4 bases and J lost 7 bases. In germline, CDR1 is SEHNR, CDR2 FQNEAQ (reference sequence). The CDR3 length is 12 residues. CDR3: CASSWLAGEQYF. The CDR3 region has the DNA TGTGCCAGCAGCTGGCTAGCGGGGGAGCAGTACTTC.

The V and J genes are TRBV2 and TRBJ1-1; perhaps TRBD1 as D (5 bases). This CDR3 is 13 amino acids long. The V gene lost 6 bases and the J gene lost 1 base, with 9 bases spanning the gap. Germline values: CDR1 SNHLY, CDR2 FYNNEI. The CDR3 sequence is CASRVDRNTEAFF. The CDR3, as DNA: TGTGCCAGCAGAGTTGACAGGAACACTGAAGCTTTCTTT. Variable domain in full (rest from reference TRBV2 and TRBJ1-1): EPEVTQTPSHQVTQMGQEVILRCVPISNHLYFYWYRQILGQKVEFLVSFYNNEISEKSEIFDDQFSVERPDGSNFTLKIRSTKLEDSAMYFCASRVDRNTEAFFGQGTRLTVV.

The chain couples TRBV20-1 to TRBJ2-1; tentatively, D is TRBD1 or TRBD2 (5 bases each). The length of the CDR3 is 12 residues. Germline loops: CDR1 DFQATT, CDR2 SNEGSKA (reference sequence). V gave up 5 bases and J gave up 7 bases, with 12 bases separating them. The CDR3 region has the DNA TGCAGTGCTGGGACCCTTGGAAATGAGCAGTTCTTC. Its translation is CSAGTLGNEQFF.

The chain uses TRBV24-1 and TRBJ2-7; either TRBD1 or TRBD2 may supply D (5 bases each). CDR1 and CDR2 from the germline V gene are KGHDR and SFDVKD. This CDR3 comprises 11 residues. Trimming removed 12 bases from V and 3 bases from J, with 11 bases in between. In nucleotides, the CDR3 is TGTGCCCCAAATGGGGGCTACGAGCAGTACTTC. It translates to CAPNGGYEQYF.

This clonotype was seen repeatedly, ten times or more. The J gene is TRBJ2-2, the V gene TRBV6-1; perhaps TRBD1 as D (6 bases). Looked up from germline, CDR1 is MNHNS and CDR2 is SASEGT. The germline V and J ends were trimmed by 7 bases and 1 base, with 10 bases remaining between them. This CDR3 has 14 amino acids. For the CDR3, the DNA is TGTGCCAGCATGAAGGACAGGAACACCGGGGAGCTGTTTTTT. Translated, it gives CASMKDRNTGELFF.

This clonotype was seen ten or more times. This rearrangement joins TRBV5-1 to TRBJ2-3, with D unclear. The V gene lost 5 bases and the J gene lost 0 bases, with 4 bases spanning the gap. CDR3 size: 12 residues. CDR1 and CDR2 from the germline V gene are SGHRS and YFSETQ. The CDR3 nucleotides are TGCGCCAGCAGAGCGAGCACAGATACGCAGTATTTT. This gives the protein CASRASTDTQYF. Variable domain in full (rest from reference TRBV5-1 and TRBJ2-3): KAGVTQTPRYLIKTRGQQVTLSCSPISGHRSVSWYQQTPGQGLQFLFEYFSETQRNKGNFPGRFSGRQFSNSRSEMNVSTLELGDSALYLCASRASTDTQYFGPGTRLTVL.

In this sample, this clonotype turned up a few times. The chain is built from TRBV7-6 and TRBJ1-1, with a possible D match to TRBD1 (6 bases). Germline CDR1 reads SGHVS; CDR2 reads FNYEAQ. This CDR3 contains 14 residues. V lost 5 bases to trimming and J lost 5 bases, with 15 bases between them. The CDR3 protein is CASSQAGVSTEAFF. CDR3 bases: TGTGCCAGCAGCCAAGCAGGGGTTTCGACTGAAGCTTTCTTT.

This clonotype was counted a few times. V usage is TRBV15 and J usage is TRBJ2-7; 8 nucleotides match TRBD2. This CDR3 spans 16 amino acids. V shed 0 bases and J 3 bases; nucleotides not matched to a gene: 7. From germline, CDR1 is LNHNV and CDR2 YYDKDF (reference sequence). CDR3 coding DNA: TGTGCCACCAGCAGAGAGGCTAGCGGGTTCCACTACGAGCAGTACTTC. Amino acid sequence: CATSREASGFHYEQYF.

This clonotype was detected only a few times. This chain links TRBV20-1 with TRBJ2-5; 12 bases are shared with TRBD2. The CDR3 runs to 14 residues. Germline V gene sequence: CDR1 DFQATT, CDR2 SNEGSKA (reference sequence). J gave up 5 bases and V 4 bases, and 5 bases lay outside the gene matches. CDR3 residues: CSATLAGGRETQYF. In DNA, the CDR3 is TGCAGTGCTACGCTAGCGGGGGGGCGGGAGACCCAGTACTTC.

The V gene is TRBV7-2, the J gene TRBJ2-1; 11 nucleotides line up with TRBD2. Trimming removed 5 bases from V and 7 bases from J; junction bases left unmatched: 13. The CDR3 covers 17 residues. Germline lookup yields CDR1 SGHTA and CDR2 FQGNSA. The CDR3 sequence: CASSPRVLAGGSNEQFF. CDR3 sequence (DNA): TGTGCCAGCAGCCCCCGGGTTCTAGCGGGAGGTTCTAATGAGCAGTTCTTC.

V and J are TRBV10-1 and TRBJ2-2; D not certain. Between the trimmed V and J ends, which lost 0 bases and 7 bases, there was a span of 15 bases. Germline CDR1 WNHNN, CDR2 SYGVQD (reference sequence). This CDR3 region has 16 residues. This CDR3 is CASSESPSRRHGELFF. The CDR3 bases are TGCGCCAGCAGTGAGTCGCCGAGCCGGCGGCACGGGGAGCTGTTTTTT.

The V and J genes are TRBV12-3 or TRBV12-4 and TRBJ1-4; D is possibly TRBD1 (6 bases). The germline V and J ends were trimmed by 4 bases and 6 bases, with 18 bases remaining between them. There are 16 residues in the CDR3. Here the CDR3 reads CASSSPNRAGYEKLFF. The CDR3 DNA reads as TGTGCCAGCAGTTCCCCTAACAGGGCCGGATATGAAAAACTGTTTTTT.

The J gene is TRBJ2-1, the V gene TRBV5-1, with D tentatively TRBD2 (6 bases). CDR3 length equals 15 residues. Germline V CDR1 and CDR2: SGHRS, YFSETQ. With 1 base removed from V and 5 bases from J, the gap between germline ends came to 13 bases. This CDR3 is CASSLRVTRDNEQFF. The CDR3 DNA follows: TGCGCCAGCAGCTTGCGGGTGACTAGGGACAATGAGCAGTTCTTC.

The rearrangement joins TRBV6-1 to TRBJ2-3; 10 bases agree with TRBD1. The CDR3 runs to 15 residues. Trimming cost V 6 bases and J 4 bases; bases outside gene matches: 7. Germline CDR1 MNHNS, CDR2 SASEGT. For the CDR3, the DNA is TGTGCCAGCAGACCCCGGGACAGGGGAGCAGATACGCAGTATTTT. This sequence encodes CASRPRDRGADTQYF.